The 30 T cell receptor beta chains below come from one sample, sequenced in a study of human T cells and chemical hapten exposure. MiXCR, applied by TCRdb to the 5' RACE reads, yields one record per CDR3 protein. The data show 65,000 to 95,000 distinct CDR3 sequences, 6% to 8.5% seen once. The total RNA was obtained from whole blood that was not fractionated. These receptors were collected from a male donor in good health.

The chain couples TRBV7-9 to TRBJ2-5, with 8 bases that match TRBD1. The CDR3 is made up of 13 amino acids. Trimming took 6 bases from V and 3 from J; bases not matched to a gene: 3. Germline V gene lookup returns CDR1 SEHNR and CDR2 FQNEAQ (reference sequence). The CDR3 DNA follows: TGTGCCAGCAGGCCGGACAGGGAAGAGACCCAGTACTTC. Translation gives CASRPDREETQYF.

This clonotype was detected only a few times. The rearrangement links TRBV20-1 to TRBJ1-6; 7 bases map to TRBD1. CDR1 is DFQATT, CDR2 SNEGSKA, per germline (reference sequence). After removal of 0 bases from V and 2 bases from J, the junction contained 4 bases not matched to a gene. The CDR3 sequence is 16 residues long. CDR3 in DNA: TGCAGTGCTAGAGAGACAGGGTCTCCCTATAATTCACCCCTCCACTTT. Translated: CSARETGSPYNSPLHF.

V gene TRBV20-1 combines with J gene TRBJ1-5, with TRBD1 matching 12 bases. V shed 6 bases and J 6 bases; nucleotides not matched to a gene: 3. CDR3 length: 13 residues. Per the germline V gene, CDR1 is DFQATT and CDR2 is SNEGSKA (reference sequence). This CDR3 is CSAGTGGGQPQHF. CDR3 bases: TGCAGTGCGGGGACAGGGGGCGGTCAGCCCCAGCATTTT.

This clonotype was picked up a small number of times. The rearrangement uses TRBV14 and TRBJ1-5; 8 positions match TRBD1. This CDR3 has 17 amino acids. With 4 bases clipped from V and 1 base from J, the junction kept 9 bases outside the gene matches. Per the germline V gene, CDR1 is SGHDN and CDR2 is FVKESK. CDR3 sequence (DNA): TGTGCCAGCAGCCTTTCGGCAGGGGGCGGGAGCAATCAGCCCCAGCATTTT. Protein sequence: CASSLSAGGGSNQPQHF.

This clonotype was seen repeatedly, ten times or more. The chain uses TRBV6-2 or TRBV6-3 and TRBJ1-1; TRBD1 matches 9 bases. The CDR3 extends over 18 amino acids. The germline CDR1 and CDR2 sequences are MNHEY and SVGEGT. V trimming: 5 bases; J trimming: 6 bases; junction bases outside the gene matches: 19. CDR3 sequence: CASSRAVPGQGKGAEAFF. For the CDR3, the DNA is TGTGCCAGCAGTCGTGCAGTCCCGGGACAGGGAAAGGGAGCTGAAGCTTTCTTT.

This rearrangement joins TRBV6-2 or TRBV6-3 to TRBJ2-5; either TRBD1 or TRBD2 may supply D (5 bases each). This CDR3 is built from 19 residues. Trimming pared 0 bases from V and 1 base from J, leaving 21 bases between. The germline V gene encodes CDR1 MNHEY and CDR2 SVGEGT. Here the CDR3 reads CASSYSPPGRSGTQETQYF. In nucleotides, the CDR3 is TGTGCCAGCAGTTACTCGCCCCCGGGAAGATCAGGGACCCAAGAGACCCAGTACTTC.

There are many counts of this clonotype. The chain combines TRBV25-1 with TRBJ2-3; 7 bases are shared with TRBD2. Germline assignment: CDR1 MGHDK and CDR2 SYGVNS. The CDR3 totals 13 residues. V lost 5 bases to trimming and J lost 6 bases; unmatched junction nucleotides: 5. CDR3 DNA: TGTGCCAGCAGTATTAGCGGGCGTGATACGCAGTATTTT. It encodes CASSISGRDTQYF. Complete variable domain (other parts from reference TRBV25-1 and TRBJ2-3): EADIYQTPRYLVIGTGKKITLECSQTMGHDKMYWYQQDPGMELHLIHYSYGVNSTEKGDLSSESTVSRIRTEHFPLTLESARPSHTSQYLCASSISGRDTQYFGPGTRLTVL.

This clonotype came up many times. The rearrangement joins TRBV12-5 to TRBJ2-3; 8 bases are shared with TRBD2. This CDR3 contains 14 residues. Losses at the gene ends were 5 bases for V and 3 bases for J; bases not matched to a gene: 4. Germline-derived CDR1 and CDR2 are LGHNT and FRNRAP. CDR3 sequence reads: CASGQAGETDTQYF. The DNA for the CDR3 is TGTGCTAGTGGTCAAGCGGGGGAAACAGATACGCAGTATTTT.

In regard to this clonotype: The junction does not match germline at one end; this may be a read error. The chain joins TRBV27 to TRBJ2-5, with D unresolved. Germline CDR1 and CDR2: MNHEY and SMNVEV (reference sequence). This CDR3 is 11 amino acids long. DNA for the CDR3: TGTACCAGCAGTCTCAAAGAGACCCAGTACTTC. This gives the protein CTSSLKETQYF.

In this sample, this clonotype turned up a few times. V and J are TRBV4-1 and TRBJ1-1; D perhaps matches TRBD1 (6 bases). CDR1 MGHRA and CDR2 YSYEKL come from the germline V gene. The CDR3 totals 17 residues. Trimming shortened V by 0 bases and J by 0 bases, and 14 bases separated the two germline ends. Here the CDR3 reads CASSQEGQGSLNTEAFF. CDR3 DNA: TGCGCCAGCAGCCAAGAGGGCCAGGGGTCCTTGAACACTGAAGCTTTCTTT.

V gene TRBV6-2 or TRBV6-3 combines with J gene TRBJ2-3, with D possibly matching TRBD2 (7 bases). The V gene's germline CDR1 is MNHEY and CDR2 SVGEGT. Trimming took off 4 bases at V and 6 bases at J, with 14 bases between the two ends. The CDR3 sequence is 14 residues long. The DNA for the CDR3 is TGTGCCAGCAGTTTTGGCGGGGGCAGGGATACGCAGTATTTT. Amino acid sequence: CASSFGGGRDTQYF.

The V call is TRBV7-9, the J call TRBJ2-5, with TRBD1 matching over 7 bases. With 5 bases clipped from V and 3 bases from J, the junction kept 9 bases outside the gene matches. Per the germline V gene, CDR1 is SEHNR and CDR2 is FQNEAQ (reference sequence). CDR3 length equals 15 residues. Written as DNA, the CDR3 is TGTGCCAGCAGCAACCGGGACAGAGCAGAAGAGACCCAGTACTTC. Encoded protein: CASSNRDRAEETQYF.

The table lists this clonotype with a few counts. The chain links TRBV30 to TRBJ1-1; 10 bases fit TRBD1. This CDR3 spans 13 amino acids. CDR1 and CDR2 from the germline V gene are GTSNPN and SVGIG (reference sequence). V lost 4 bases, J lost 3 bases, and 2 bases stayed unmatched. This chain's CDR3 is CAWKGTGDTEAFF. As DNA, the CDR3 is TGTGCCTGGAAGGGGACAGGGGACACTGAAGCTTTCTTT.

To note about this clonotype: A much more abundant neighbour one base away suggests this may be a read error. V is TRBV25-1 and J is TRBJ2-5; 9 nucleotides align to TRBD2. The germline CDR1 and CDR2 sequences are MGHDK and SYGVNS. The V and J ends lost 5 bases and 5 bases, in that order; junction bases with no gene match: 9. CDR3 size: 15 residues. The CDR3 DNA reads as TGTGCCAGCAGTCAATTTACTAGCGGGCTTGAGACCCAGTACTTC. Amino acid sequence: CASSQFTSGLETQYF.

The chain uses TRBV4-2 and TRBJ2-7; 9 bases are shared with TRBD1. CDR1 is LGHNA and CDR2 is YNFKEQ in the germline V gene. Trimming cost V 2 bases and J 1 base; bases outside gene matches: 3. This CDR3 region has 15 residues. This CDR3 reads CASSQPGTGSYEQYF. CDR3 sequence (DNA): TGTGCCAGCAGCCAACCGGGGACAGGGTCCTACGAGCAGTACTTC.

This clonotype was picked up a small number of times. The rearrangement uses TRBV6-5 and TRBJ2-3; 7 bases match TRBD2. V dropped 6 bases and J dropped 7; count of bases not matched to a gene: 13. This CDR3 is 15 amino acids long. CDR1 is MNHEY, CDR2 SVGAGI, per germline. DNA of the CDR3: TGTGCCAGCAGGGGGGAGTGGGAGGGGCGAAATACGCAGTATTTT. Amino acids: CASRGEWEGRNTQYF.

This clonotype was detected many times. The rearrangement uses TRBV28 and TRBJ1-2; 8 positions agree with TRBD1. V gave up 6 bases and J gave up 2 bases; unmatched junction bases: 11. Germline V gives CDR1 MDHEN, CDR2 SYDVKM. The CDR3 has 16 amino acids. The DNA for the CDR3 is TGTGCCAGCAGGACACGGACAGGGTCGAAGAACTATGGCTACACCTTC. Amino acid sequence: CASRTRTGSKNYGYTF.

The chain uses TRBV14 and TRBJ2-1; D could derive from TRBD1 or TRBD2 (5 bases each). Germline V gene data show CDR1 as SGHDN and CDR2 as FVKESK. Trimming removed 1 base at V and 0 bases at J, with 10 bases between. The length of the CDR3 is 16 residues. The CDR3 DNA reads TGTGCCAGCAGCCAAGGAACAGGAGGCTCCTACAATGAGCAGTTCTTC. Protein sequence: CASSQGTGGSYNEQFF.

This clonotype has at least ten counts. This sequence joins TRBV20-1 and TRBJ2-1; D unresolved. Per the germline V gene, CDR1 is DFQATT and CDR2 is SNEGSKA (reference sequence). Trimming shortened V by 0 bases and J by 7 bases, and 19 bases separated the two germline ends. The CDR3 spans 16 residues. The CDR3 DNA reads TGCAGTGCTAGAGATCTCGGGCTAGTAAAAGGAAATGAGCAGTTCTTC. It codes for CSARDLGLVKGNEQFF.

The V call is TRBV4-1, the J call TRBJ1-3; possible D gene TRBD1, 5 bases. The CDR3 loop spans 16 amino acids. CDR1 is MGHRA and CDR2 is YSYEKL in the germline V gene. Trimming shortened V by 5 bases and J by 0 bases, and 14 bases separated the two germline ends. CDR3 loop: CASSSYTGGSGNTIYF. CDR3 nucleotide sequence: TGCGCCAGCAGCTCCTATACGGGGGGCTCTGGAAACACCATATATTTT.

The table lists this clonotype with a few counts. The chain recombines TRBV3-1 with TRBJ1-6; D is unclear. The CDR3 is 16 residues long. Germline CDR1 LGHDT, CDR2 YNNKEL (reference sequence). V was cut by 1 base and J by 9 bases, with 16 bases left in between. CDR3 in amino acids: CASSQVGGRSGSPLHF. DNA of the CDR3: TGTGCCAGCAGCCAAGTAGGAGGGAGGTCGGGTTCACCCCTCCACTTT.

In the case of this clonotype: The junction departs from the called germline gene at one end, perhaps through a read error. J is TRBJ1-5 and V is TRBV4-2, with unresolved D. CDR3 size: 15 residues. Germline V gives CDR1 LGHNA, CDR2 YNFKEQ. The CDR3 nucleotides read TGTGCCAGCAGCCAAGAAATAGGTAGCAATCAGCCCCAGAATTTT. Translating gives CASSQEIGSNQPQNF.

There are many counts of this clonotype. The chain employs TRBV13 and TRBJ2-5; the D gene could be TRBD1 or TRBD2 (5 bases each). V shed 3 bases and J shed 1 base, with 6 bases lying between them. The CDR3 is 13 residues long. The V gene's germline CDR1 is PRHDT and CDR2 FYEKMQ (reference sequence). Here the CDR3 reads CASSFGGQETQYF. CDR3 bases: TGTGCCAGCAGCTTTGGGGGCCAAGAGACCCAGTACTTC.

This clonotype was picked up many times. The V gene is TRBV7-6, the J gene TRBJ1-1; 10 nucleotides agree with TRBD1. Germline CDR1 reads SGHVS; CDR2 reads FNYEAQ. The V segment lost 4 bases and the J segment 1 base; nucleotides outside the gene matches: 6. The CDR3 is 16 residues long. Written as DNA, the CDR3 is TGTGCCAGCAGCTCACGGACAGGGGGTTGGAACACTGAAGCTTTCTTT. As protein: CASSSRTGGWNTEAFF.

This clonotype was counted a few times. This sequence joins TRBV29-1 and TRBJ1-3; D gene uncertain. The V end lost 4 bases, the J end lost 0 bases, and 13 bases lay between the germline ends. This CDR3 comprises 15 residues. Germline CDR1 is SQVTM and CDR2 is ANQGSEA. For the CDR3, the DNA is TGCAGCGTTGTTCTTAGTGGCTACTCTGGAAACACCATATATTTT. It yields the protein CSVVLSGYSGNTIYF.

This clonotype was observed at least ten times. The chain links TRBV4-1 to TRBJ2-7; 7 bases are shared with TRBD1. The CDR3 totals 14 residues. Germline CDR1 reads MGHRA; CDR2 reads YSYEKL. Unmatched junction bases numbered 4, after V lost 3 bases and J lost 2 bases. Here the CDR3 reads CASSQITGAYEQYF. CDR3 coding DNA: TGCGCCAGCAGCCAGATCACAGGGGCCTACGAGCAGTACTTC.

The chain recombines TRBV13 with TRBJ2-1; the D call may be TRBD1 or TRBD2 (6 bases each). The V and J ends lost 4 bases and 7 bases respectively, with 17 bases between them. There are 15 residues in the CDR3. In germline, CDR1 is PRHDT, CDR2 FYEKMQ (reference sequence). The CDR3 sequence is CASSSNREARNEQFF. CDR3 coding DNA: TGTGCCAGCAGCTCGAACAGGGAGGCACGGAATGAGCAGTTCTTC.

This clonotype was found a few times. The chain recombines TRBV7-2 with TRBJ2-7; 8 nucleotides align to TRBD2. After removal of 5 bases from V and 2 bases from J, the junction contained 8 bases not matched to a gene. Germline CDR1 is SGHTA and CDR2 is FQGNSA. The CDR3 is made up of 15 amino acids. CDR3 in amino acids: CASSPEGRGAYEQYF. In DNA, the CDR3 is TGTGCCAGCAGCCCGGAGGGGCGGGGGGCCTACGAGCAGTACTTC.

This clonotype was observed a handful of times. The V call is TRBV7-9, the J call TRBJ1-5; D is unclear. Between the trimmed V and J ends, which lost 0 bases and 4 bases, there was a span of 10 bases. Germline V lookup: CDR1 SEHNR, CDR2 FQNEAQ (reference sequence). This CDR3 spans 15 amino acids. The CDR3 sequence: CASSLALGPNQPQHF. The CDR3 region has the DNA TGTGCCAGCAGCTTAGCGCTGGGTCCAAATCAGCCCCAGCATTTT.

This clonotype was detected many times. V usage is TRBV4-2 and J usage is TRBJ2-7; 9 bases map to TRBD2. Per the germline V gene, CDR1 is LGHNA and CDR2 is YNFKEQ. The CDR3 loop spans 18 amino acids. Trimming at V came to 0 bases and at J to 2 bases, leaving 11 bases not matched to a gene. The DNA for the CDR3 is TGTGCCAGCAGCCAAGATCTCGCTAGCGGGATAACGACCTACGAGCAGTACTTC. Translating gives CASSQDLASGITTYEQYF.